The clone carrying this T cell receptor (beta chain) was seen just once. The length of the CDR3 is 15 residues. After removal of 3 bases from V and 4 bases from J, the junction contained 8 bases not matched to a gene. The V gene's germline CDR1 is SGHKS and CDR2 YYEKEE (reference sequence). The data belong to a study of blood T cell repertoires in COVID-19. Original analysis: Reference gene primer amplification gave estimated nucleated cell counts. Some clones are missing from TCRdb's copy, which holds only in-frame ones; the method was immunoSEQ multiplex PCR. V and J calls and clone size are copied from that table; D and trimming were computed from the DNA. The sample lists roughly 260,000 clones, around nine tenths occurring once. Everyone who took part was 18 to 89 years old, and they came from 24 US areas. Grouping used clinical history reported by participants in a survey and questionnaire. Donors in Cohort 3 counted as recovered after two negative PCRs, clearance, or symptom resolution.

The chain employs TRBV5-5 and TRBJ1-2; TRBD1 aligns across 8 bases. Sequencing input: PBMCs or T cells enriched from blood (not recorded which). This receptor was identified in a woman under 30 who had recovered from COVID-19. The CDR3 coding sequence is TGTGCCAGCAGCTCGAACCGGGACAGGCCCTATGGCTACACCTTC. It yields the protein CASSSNRDRPYGYTF.